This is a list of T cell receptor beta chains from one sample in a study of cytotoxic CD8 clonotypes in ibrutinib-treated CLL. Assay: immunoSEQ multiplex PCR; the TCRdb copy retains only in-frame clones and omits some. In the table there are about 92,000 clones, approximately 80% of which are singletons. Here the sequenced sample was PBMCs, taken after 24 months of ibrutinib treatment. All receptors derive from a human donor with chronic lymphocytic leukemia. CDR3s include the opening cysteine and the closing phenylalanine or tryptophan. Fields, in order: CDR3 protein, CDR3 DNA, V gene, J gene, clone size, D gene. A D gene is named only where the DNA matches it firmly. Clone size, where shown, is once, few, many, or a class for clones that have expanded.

cdr3_aa: CASSQTGVPYEQYF
cdr3_nt: TGTGCCAGCAGCCAGACAGGAGTTCCCTACGAGCAGTACTTC
v_call: TRBV14
j_call: TRBJ2-7
clone_size: NA
d_call: NA

cdr3_aa: CASSMGQKETQYF
cdr3_nt: TGTGCCAGCAGCATGGGACAGAAAGAGACCCAGTACTTC
v_call: TRBV7-3
j_call: TRBJ2-5
clone_size: NA
d_call: TRBD1

cdr3_aa: CASSPTVAAGFYEQYF
cdr3_nt: TGTGCCAGCTCACCAACGGTAGCAGCGGGGTTCTACGAGCAGTACTTC
v_call: TRBV18
j_call: TRBJ2-7
clone_size: NA
d_call: TRBD2

cdr3_aa: CASTAAYSNQPQHF
cdr3_nt: TGTGCCAGCACGGCTGCCTACTCAAATCAGCCCCAGCATTTT
v_call: TRBV28
j_call: TRBJ1-5
clone_size: NA
d_call: NA

cdr3_aa: CASSTGTGGGNGYTF
cdr3_nt: TGTGCCAGCAGTACCGGGACAGGTGGTGGGAATGGCTACACCTTC
v_call: TRBV25-1
j_call: TRBJ1-2
clone_size: NA
d_call: TRBD1

cdr3_aa: CASSVNRDTGGAFF
cdr3_nt: TGTGCCAGCAGCGTCAACCGGGATACCGGAGGAGCTTTCTTT
v_call: TRBV7-3
j_call: TRBJ1-1
clone_size: few
d_call: NA

cdr3_aa: CASSSLAGGYEQYF
cdr3_nt: TGTGCCAGCAGTTCCTTAGCGGGAGGGTACGAGCAGTACTTC
v_call: TRBV28
j_call: TRBJ2-7
clone_size: NA
d_call: TRBD2

cdr3_aa: CASSPGQGPETQYF
cdr3_nt: TGTGCCAGCTCACCCGGACAGGGCCCAGAGACCCAGTACTTC
v_call: TRBV18
j_call: TRBJ2-5
clone_size: NA
d_call: TRBD1

cdr3_aa: CASMLNRGVNYGYTF
cdr3_nt: TGTGCCAGCATGCTAAACAGGGGCGTAAACTATGGCTACACCTTC
v_call: TRBV5-6
j_call: TRBJ1-2
clone_size: NA
d_call: TRBD1

cdr3_aa: CSAIRAPDAGELFF
cdr3_nt: TGCAGCGCGATCAGGGCCCCCGACGCCGGGGAGCTGTTTTTT
v_call: TRBV29-1
j_call: TRBJ2-2
clone_size: NA
d_call: NA

cdr3_aa: CASSPNDRSYGYTF
cdr3_nt: TGTGCCAGCAGTCCGAACGACAGGTCATATGGCTACACCTTC
v_call: TRBV27
j_call: TRBJ1-2
clone_size: NA
d_call: NA

cdr3_aa: CASSPDRQSEAFF
cdr3_nt: TGTGCCAGCAGCCCGGACAGGCAATCTGAAGCTTTCTTT
v_call: TRBV7-2
j_call: TRBJ1-1
clone_size: NA
d_call: TRBD1

cdr3_aa: CASSTRQPYSGNTIYF
cdr3_nt: TGTGCCAGCAGTACACGACAGCCCTACTCTGGAAACACCATATATTTT
v_call: TRBV2
j_call: TRBJ1-3
clone_size: many
d_call: NA

cdr3_aa: CASSRVGYLTGELFF
cdr3_nt: TGTGCCAGCAGCCGAGTCGGCTACCTCACCGGGGAGCTGTTTTTT
v_call: TRBV6-6
j_call: TRBJ2-2
clone_size: NA
d_call: NA

cdr3_aa: CASSLGQRGELFF
cdr3_nt: TGCGCCAGCAGCTTGGGGCAGCGCGGGGAGCTGTTTTTT
v_call: TRBV5-1
j_call: TRBJ2-2
clone_size: NA
d_call: NA

cdr3_aa: CSVGQGLVYNEQFF
cdr3_nt: TGCAGCGTTGGCCAGGGACTCGTCTACAATGAGCAGTTCTTC
v_call: TRBV29-1
j_call: TRBJ2-1
clone_size: NA
d_call: NA

cdr3_aa: CSVETPGLVFDEQFF
cdr3_nt: TGCAGCGTTGAAACACCGGGACTAGTTTTTGATGAGCAGTTCTTC
v_call: TRBV29-1
j_call: TRBJ2-1
clone_size: NA
d_call: TRBD2

cdr3_aa: CASSYDRVGGAHNEQFF
cdr3_nt: TGTGCCAGCAGCTACGACAGGGTCGGGGGAGCCCACAATGAGCAGTTCTTC
v_call: TRBV7-6
j_call: TRBJ2-1
clone_size: NA
d_call: NA

cdr3_aa: CASSPSRGADTQYF
cdr3_nt: TGTGCCAGCTCACCGAGTCGGGGCGCAGATACGCAGTATTTT
v_call: TRBV18
j_call: TRBJ2-3
clone_size: NA
d_call: NA

cdr3_aa: CASSIGQGAYEQYF
cdr3_nt: TGTGCCAGTAGTATTGGACAGGGGGCATACGAGCAGTACTTC
v_call: TRBV19
j_call: TRBJ2-7
clone_size: NA
d_call: TRBD1

cdr3_aa: CASSLLAGRAFF
cdr3_nt: TGTGCCAGCAGCTTGCTCGCAGGGCGGGCTTTCTTT
v_call: TRBV5-6
j_call: TRBJ1-1
clone_size: NA
d_call: NA

cdr3_aa: CASSLASGSNYNEQFF
cdr3_nt: TGCGCCAGCAGCTTGGCTTCGGGCAGTAATTACAATGAGCAGTTCTTC
v_call: TRBV5-1
j_call: TRBJ2-1
clone_size: NA
d_call: NA

cdr3_aa: CASSVDSWGYTF
cdr3_nt: TGTGCCAGCAGCGTAGACAGCTGGGGCTACACCTTC
v_call: TRBV9
j_call: TRBJ1-2
clone_size: NA
d_call: NA

cdr3_aa: CSALSNRRFSYNEQFF
cdr3_nt: TGCAGCGCCCTATCCAATCGAAGGTTCTCCTACAATGAGCAGTTCTTC
v_call: TRBV29-1
j_call: TRBJ2-1
clone_size: NA
d_call: NA

cdr3_aa: CASSSWAGEGYTF
cdr3_nt: TGTGCCAGCAGTTCCTGGGCAGGGGAGGGCTACACCTTC
v_call: TRBV6-5
j_call: TRBJ1-2
clone_size: few
d_call: NA

cdr3_aa: CASSTGRSRASSPLHF
cdr3_nt: TGTGCCAGTAGTACCGGCCGTTCCAGGGCAAGTTCACCCCTCCACTTT
v_call: TRBV19
j_call: TRBJ1-6
clone_size: NA
d_call: NA

cdr3_aa: CASSLSPNTGELFF
cdr3_nt: TGTGCCAGCAGCTTGAGCCCGAACACCGGGGAGCTGTTTTTT
v_call: TRBV5-5
j_call: TRBJ2-2
clone_size: NA
d_call: NA

cdr3_aa: CASSYSRVGANVLTF
cdr3_nt: TGTGCCAGCAGTTACTCGAGAGTTGGGGCCAACGTCCTGACTTTC
v_call: TRBV6-5
j_call: TRBJ2-6
clone_size: once
d_call: NA

cdr3_aa: CASSQETWGSGYTF
cdr3_nt: TGTGCCAGCAGCCAAGAGACCTGGGGGAGCGGCTACACCTTC
v_call: TRBV14
j_call: TRBJ1-2
clone_size: NA
d_call: NA

cdr3_aa: CASSFVGERFEQYF
cdr3_nt: TGTGCCAGCAGCTTTGTGGGAGAACGGTTCGAGCAGTACTTC
v_call: TRBV5-4
j_call: TRBJ2-7
clone_size: NA
d_call: NA

cdr3_aa: CASSQVGKGRPEAFF
cdr3_nt: TGCGCCAGCAGCCAAGTGGGAAAGGGACGGCCTGAAGCTTTCTTT
v_call: TRBV4-3
j_call: TRBJ1-1
clone_size: NA
d_call: NA

cdr3_aa: CSVEQGNYGYTF
cdr3_nt: TGCAGCGTTGAGCAGGGTAACTATGGCTACACCTTC
v_call: TRBV29-1
j_call: TRBJ1-2
clone_size: once
d_call: NA

cdr3_aa: CASRRDVGERAFF
cdr3_nt: TGTGCCAGCAGACGGGACGTTGGGGAACGAGCTTTCTTT
v_call: TRBV2
j_call: TRBJ1-1
clone_size: few
d_call: NA

cdr3_aa: CASSFGQGIRSEAFF
cdr3_nt: TGTGCCAGCAGCTTCGGACAGGGGATCAGGTCTGAAGCTTTCTTT
v_call: TRBV5-6
j_call: TRBJ1-1
clone_size: NA
d_call: TRBD1

cdr3_aa: CASKIRTLGYNEQFF
cdr3_nt: TGTGCCAGCAAGATACGGACTTTGGGATACAATGAGCAGTTCTTC
v_call: TRBV28
j_call: TRBJ2-1
clone_size: NA
d_call: NA

cdr3_aa: CASRRGQAERKGYTF
cdr3_nt: TGTGCCAGCAGACGCGGGCAGGCGGAAAGAAAGGGCTACACCTTC
v_call: TRBV2
j_call: TRBJ1-2
clone_size: NA
d_call: NA

cdr3_aa: CASSLGQETLGELFF
cdr3_nt: TGCGCCAGCAGCTTGGGACAGGAAACTCTGGGGGAGCTGTTTTTT
v_call: TRBV5-1
j_call: TRBJ2-2
clone_size: NA
d_call: NA

cdr3_aa: CASSPGTVLTQYF
cdr3_nt: TGTGCCAGCAGCCCCGGGACAGTACTTACCCAGTACTTC
v_call: TRBV27
j_call: TRBJ2-5
clone_size: NA
d_call: TRBD1

cdr3_aa: CASSGTSGIELFF
cdr3_nt: TGTGCCAGTAGCGGGACATCTGGGATTGAACTGTTTTTT
v_call: TRBV19
j_call: TRBJ1-4
clone_size: NA
d_call: NA

cdr3_aa: CASSVDLGDRGYTF
cdr3_nt: TGTGCCAGCAGCGTCGATTTAGGGGATAGGGGCTACACCTTC
v_call: TRBV28
j_call: TRBJ1-2
clone_size: NA
d_call: NA

cdr3_aa: CASSQARGGVQETQYF
cdr3_nt: TGTGCCAGCAGCCAGGCCCGTGGGGGCGTACAAGAGACCCAGTACTTC
v_call: TRBV4-2
j_call: TRBJ2-5
clone_size: NA
d_call: NA

cdr3_aa: CASSQSTTSKETQYF
cdr3_nt: TGCGCCAGCAGCCAATCCACCACTAGTAAAGAGACCCAGTACTTC
v_call: TRBV4-1
j_call: TRBJ2-5
clone_size: few
d_call: NA

cdr3_aa: CASSELWQGEQYF
cdr3_nt: TGTGCCAGCAGTGAACTTTGGCAGGGCGAGCAGTACTTC
v_call: TRBV2
j_call: TRBJ2-7
clone_size: few
d_call: NA

cdr3_aa: CASSQPGQGSEQYF
cdr3_nt: TGTGCCAGCAGCCAGCCGGGACAGGGTTCCGAGCAGTACTTC
v_call: TRBV4-2
j_call: TRBJ2-7
clone_size: NA
d_call: TRBD1

cdr3_aa: CSARGLADEQYF
cdr3_nt: TGCAGTGCTAGGGGTCTAGCCGACGAGCAGTACTTC
v_call: TRBV29-1
j_call: TRBJ2-7
clone_size: NA
d_call: NA

cdr3_aa: CASSPHRTGVGNEQYF
cdr3_nt: TGTGCCAGCAGTCCCCACCGGACAGGGGTAGGAAACGAGCAGTACTTC
v_call: TRBV25-1
j_call: TRBJ2-7
clone_size: NA
d_call: TRBD1

cdr3_aa: CASSESLWRFSPLHF
cdr3_nt: TGTGCCAGCAGTGAAAGTCTTTGGAGGTTTTCACCCCTCCACTTT
v_call: TRBV6-1
j_call: TRBJ1-6
clone_size: NA
d_call: NA

cdr3_aa: CASSLEGRTYGYTF
cdr3_nt: TGTGCCAGCAGCTTAGAGGGCAGAACCTATGGCTACACCTTC
v_call: TRBV7-2
j_call: TRBJ1-2
clone_size: NA
d_call: NA

cdr3_aa: CASSSPGGSGEQFF
cdr3_nt: TGTGCCAGCAGCTCGCCGGGTGGGAGCGGTGAGCAGTTCTTC
v_call: TRBV5-4
j_call: TRBJ2-1
clone_size: NA
d_call: NA

cdr3_aa: CAWGLRTGRSEKLFF
cdr3_nt: TGTGCCTGGGGACTGCGGACAGGGCGTTCGGAAAAACTGTTTTTT
v_call: TRBV30
j_call: TRBJ1-4
clone_size: few
d_call: TRBD1

cdr3_aa: CASSLAPGQGSYEQYF
cdr3_nt: TGTGCCAGCAGCCTAGCCCCTGGACAGGGCTCCTACGAGCAGTACTTC
v_call: TRBV7-6
j_call: TRBJ2-7
clone_size: NA
d_call: TRBD1

cdr3_aa: CASSNRDRGADTQYF
cdr3_nt: TGTGCCAGCAGTAACCGGGACAGGGGCGCAGATACGCAGTATTTT
v_call: TRBV6-1
j_call: TRBJ2-3
clone_size: NA
d_call: TRBD1

cdr3_aa: CASSPRLAATDTQYF
cdr3_nt: TGTGCCAGCAGCCCGCGACTAGCGGCAACGGATACGCAGTATTTT
v_call: TRBV7-9
j_call: TRBJ2-3
clone_size: once
d_call: TRBD2